A single sample is the source of the 3 T cell receptor beta chains below, sequenced in a study of blood T cells in healthy people across ages. Using a J-beta primer mix together with a sample-barcoded 5' primer, a second PCR was run for roughly 6 to 12 cycles. TCRdb called the 5' RACE reads again in MiXCR, with one record for every CDR3 protein. The data contain 1.6 million or so distinct CDR3 sequences, about 32% of them singletons. The specimen sequenced was blood. These receptors were collected from a woman in her thirties in good health.

Here the CDR3 reads CASSENLSRFF. The CDR3 nucleotides are TGTGCCAGCAGCGAAAACCTAAGTCGGTTCTTC. The V and J genes are TRBV7-9 and TRBJ2-1; no reliable D call. The CDR3 spans 11 residues. CDR1 SEHNR and CDR2 FQNEAQ come from the germline V gene (reference sequence). V lost 5 bases and J lost 15, with 14 bases in between.

The chain combines TRBV20-1 with TRBJ2-2; the match to TRBD2 covers 12 bases. Germline CDR1 DFQATT, CDR2 SNEGSKA (reference sequence). The CDR3 loop spans 17 amino acids. After removal of 6 bases from V and 4 bases from J, the junction contained 12 bases not matched to a gene. This CDR3 is CSARRLAGGQGTGELFF. The DNA of the CDR3 is TGCAGTGCCAGACGGCTAGCGGGGGGGCAGGGCACCGGGGAGCTGTTTTTT.

In regard to this clonotype: One end of the junction fails to match germline, which may point to a read error. CDR3 amino acids: CASSQGVLAYNERFF. The CDR3 DNA sequence: TGCGCCAGCAGCCAAGGGGTACTAGCCTACAATGAGCGGTTCTTC. This sequence joins TRBV4-1 and TRBJ2-1; TRBD2 might be the D (6 bases). This CDR3 has 15 amino acids. Germline V CDR1 and CDR2: MGHRA, YSYEKL.